This entry lists 10 T cell receptor beta chains sequenced from one sample in a study of Graves' ophthalmopathy and Graves' hyperthyroidism. The authors amplified TCR beta CDR3 regions, and they did so from RNA transcripts for repertoire sequencing. Scientists carried out first-round RT-PCR using HTBI primers and then a second-round multiplex PCR. Using its own MiXCR run on the multiplex PCR reads, TCRdb lists one record per CDR3 protein. The table lists around 1.1 million distinct CDR3 sequences, 35% to 40% of them singletons. The sample taken for sequencing was peripheral blood or thyroid tissue (not recorded which). These receptors were taken from an adult man with Graves' hyperthyroidism.

The rearrangement links TRBV7-2 to TRBJ2-7, with 7 bases lining up with TRBD1. The V gene's germline CDR1 is SGHTA and CDR2 FQGNSA. The J segment lost 9 bases and the V segment lost 5 bases, leaving 1 base of the junction unmatched. The CDR3 has 10 residues. The CDR3 loop is CASSRDRQYF. CDR3 in DNA: TGTGCCAGCAGCCGGGACAGGCAGTACTTC.

A note on this clonotype: The junction and the germline gene differ at one end; a read error may be behind it. The chain couples TRBV18 to TRBJ2-7, with TRBD1 matching over 9 bases. Germline V gene lookup returns CDR1 KGHSH and CDR2 LQKENI. The length of the CDR3 is 14 residues. CDR3 protein: CANSSGQGPYEQYF. The DNA of the CDR3 is TGTGCCAACTCATCAGGACAGGGGCCCTACGAGCAGTACTTC.

Regarding this clonotype: A read error may be the cause here, since a much bigger clone is one base away. This chain links TRBV14 with TRBJ2-7; perhaps D is TRBD1 or TRBD2 (5 bases each). The V gene lost 4 bases and the J gene lost 5 bases, with 15 bases spanning the gap. The CDR3 spans 14 residues. CDR1 SGHDN and CDR2 FVKESK come from the germline V gene. The CDR3 region has the DNA TGTGCCAGCAGCCCGGGGCTGGAAACGGACGAGCAGTACTTC. Translating it yields CASSPGLETDEQYF.

To note about this clonotype: Mismatch with germline at one junction end may stem from a read error. The chain has TRBV20-1 and TRBJ2-5, with a possible D match to TRBD2 (7 bases). The germline V gene has CDR1 DFQATT and CDR2 SNEGSKA (reference sequence). The CDR3 length is 12 residues. The CDR3 DNA reads as TGCAGTGCTAGCGGGGGGCAAGAGGCCCAGTACTTC. Translating it yields CSASGGQEAQYF.

In its sample, this clonotype was seen once. Likely a read error: the CDR3 ends without its conserved phenylalanine or tryptophan. Because the CDR3's place on the DNA is in doubt, the DNA is left out and the CDR3 is given as listed by TCRdb. The chain employs TRBV6-1 and TRBJ2-5; no DNA check was done on the table's D call, TRBD1. The length of the CDR3 is 10 amino acids, counting both ends. Germline V CDR1 and CDR2: MNHNS, SASEGT. This CDR3 reads CASSEPTVDR.

The chain links TRBV7-9 to TRBJ1-1; 8 bases agree with TRBD1. CDR1 is SEHNR, CDR2 FQNEAQ, per germline (reference sequence). The junction had 6 bases not matched to a gene; V was cut back by 5 bases and J by 1 base. The CDR3 has 15 amino acids. This chain's CDR3 is CASSHDRGKNTEAFF. The CDR3 DNA follows: TGTGCCAGCAGCCACGACAGGGGCAAGAACACTGAAGCTTTCTTT.

In its sample, this clonotype was seen once. The chain links TRBV30 to TRBJ1-6; 11 bases are shared with TRBD1. The CDR3 length is 13 residues. V shed 5 bases, J shed 9 bases, and the junction held 3 bases outside the gene matches. CDR1 and CDR2 (germline): GTSNPN, SVGIG (reference sequence). The CDR3 sequence: CAWGTGGFSPLHF. The CDR3 DNA follows: TGTGCCTGGGGGACAGGGGGATTTTCACCCCTCCACTTT.

Ten or more counts support this clonotype. This chain links TRBV30 with TRBJ1-1; TRBD1 might be the D (5 bases). V was cut by 2 bases and J by 1 base, with 14 bases left in between. From germline, CDR1 is GTSNPN and CDR2 SVGIG (reference sequence). This CDR3 is built from 15 residues. Here the CDR3 DNA reads TGTGCCTGGAGTCCCTTCGGGGGGGGGAACACTGAAGCTTTCTTT. Encoded protein: CAWSPFGGGNTEAFF.

The chain has TRBV5-5 and TRBJ1-1; D is unclear. V dropped 1 base and J dropped 8 bases, with 12 bases sitting between them. CDR1 is SGHKS, CDR2 YYEKEE, per germline (reference sequence). The CDR3 extends over 13 amino acids. The chain's CDR3 is CASSLRAGGEAFF. CDR3 DNA sequence: TGTGCCAGCAGCTTGCGAGCGGGAGGGGAAGCTTTCTTT.

V is TRBV20-1 and J is TRBJ2-2; TRBD2 is a possible D gene (6 bases). The CDR3 is 15 residues long. The germline V gene encodes CDR1 DFQATT and CDR2 SNEGSKA (reference sequence). The germline V and J ends were trimmed by 6 bases and 4 bases, with 18 bases remaining between them. Written as DNA, the CDR3 is TGCAGTGCCCCGATCGGGGGTGTGGGCACCGGGGAGCTGTTTTTT. Amino acids: CSAPIGGVGTGELFF.